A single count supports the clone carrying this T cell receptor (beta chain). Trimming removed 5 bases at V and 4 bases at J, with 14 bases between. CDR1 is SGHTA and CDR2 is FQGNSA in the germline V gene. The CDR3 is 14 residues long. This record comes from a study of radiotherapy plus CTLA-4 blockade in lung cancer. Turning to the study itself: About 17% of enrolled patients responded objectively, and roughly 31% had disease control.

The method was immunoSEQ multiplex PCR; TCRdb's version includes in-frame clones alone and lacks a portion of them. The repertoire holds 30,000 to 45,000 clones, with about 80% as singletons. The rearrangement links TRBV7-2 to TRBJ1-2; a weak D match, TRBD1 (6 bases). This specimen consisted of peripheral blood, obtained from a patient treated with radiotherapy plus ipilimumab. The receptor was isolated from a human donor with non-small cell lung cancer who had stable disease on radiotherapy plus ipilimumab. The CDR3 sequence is CASSHPTGSYGYTF. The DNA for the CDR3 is TGTGCCAGCAGCCATCCGACAGGAAGCTATGGCTACACCTTC.